The 26 T cell receptor beta chains listed next were all sequenced from one sample in a study of response to subunit inactivated influenza vaccine (dated by TCRdb to between 2018 and 2020). The library was prepared using RT-PCR. Reads for this sample came from an Illumina HiSeq 2500. TCRdb trimmed the raw reads at Q25, called clones with MiXCR and kept productive beta chains. Rows are combined by CDR3 protein, so each entry shows the most common genes and DNA. Here the sample has around 790,000 distinct CDR3 sequences; less than 25% occur a single time. Roughly 10% of the sample is taken by the ten largest. Sample: PBMCs from blood, taken more than 4 days after vaccination. The receptor source for this set is a man aged 50 to 60 who received an inactivated influenza vaccine. Donor details come from another sample of the same person, matched by shared clones.

This clonotype was found a few times. CDR3 protein: CASSLNPFRQGGSEDTQYF. CDR3 bases: TGTGCCAGCAGCTTAAATCCGTTCAGACAGGGTGGTTCTGAAGATACGCAGTATTTT. This chain joins TRBV11-1 and TRBJ2-3; 7 nucleotides align to TRBD1. With V trimmed by 2 bases and J by 5 bases, 19 bases remained unmatched. Germline assignment: CDR1 SGHAT and CDR2 FQDESV (reference sequence). This CDR3 has 19 amino acids.

The sample holds a few counts of this clonotype. The CDR3 region has the DNA TGTGCCAGCAGCCCTAGCGGGAGTGTCTCCTACGAGCAGTACTTC. The encoded protein is CASSPSGSVSYEQYF. This sequence joins TRBV6-1 and TRBJ2-7; 10 bases are shared with TRBD2. The trim removed 6 bases at V and 0 bases at J, leaving 5 bases unmatched. The CDR3 is 15 amino acids. Germline loops: CDR1 MNHNS, CDR2 SASEGT.

This clonotype has a count of ten or more. The chain joins TRBV6-5 to TRBJ1-4; no reliable D call. Germline V gives CDR1 MNHEY, CDR2 SVGAGI. V was clipped by 2 bases and J by 8 bases, with 15 bases between them. There are 15 residues in the CDR3. CDR3 in DNA: TGTGCCAGCAGTTACGGCGGGGATAGGTCGGAAAAACTGTTTTTT. Residues: CASSYGGDRSEKLFF.

There are a few counts of this clonotype. V and J are TRBV20-1 and TRBJ2-7; TRBD2 aligns across 11 bases. V dropped 3 bases and J dropped 0; count of bases not matched to a gene: 7. The CDR3 spans 16 residues. The germline V gene has CDR1 DFQATT and CDR2 SNEGSKA (reference sequence). CDR3: CSARGVAGGYSYEQYF. The CDR3 bases are TGCAGTGCTAGGGGTGTAGCGGGAGGGTACTCCTACGAGCAGTACTTC.

A remark on this clonotype: An end of the junction differs from the germline gene, which may be a read error. The V gene is TRBV4-1, the J gene TRBJ2-5, with 10 bases aligning to TRBD1. CDR1 and CDR2 (germline): MGHRA, YSYEKL. This CDR3 has 17 amino acids. DNA of the CDR3: TGCGCCAGCAATGGCCGCTGGGGACAGGGGAGAAAAGACACCCAGTACTTC. Protein: CASNGRWGQGRKDTQYF.

The chain is built from TRBV5-1 and TRBJ2-5; D is uncertain. Germline CDR1 is SGHRS and CDR2 is YFSETQ. This CDR3 region has 14 residues. Trimming took off 3 bases at V and 1 base at J, with 10 bases between the two ends. CDR3 protein: CASSSVGPQETQYF. In DNA, the CDR3 is TGCGCCAGCAGCTCCGTTGGGCCCCAAGAGACCCAGTACTTC.

With respect to this clonotype: A read error may produce the germline difference seen at one junction end. The chain carries TRBV10-3 and TRBJ1-3; 7 nucleotides match TRBD1. The CDR3 sequence is 14 residues long. Germline V gene data show CDR1 as ENHRY and CDR2 as SYGVKD. The CDR3 region has the DNA TGTGCCATCAGTCTTCCGGGACAGCAAAACACCACATATTTT. Encoded protein: CAISLPGQQNTTYF.

The V and J genes are TRBV5-1 and TRBJ2-1, with 11 bases lining up with TRBD2. Trimming at V came to 2 bases and at J to 9 bases, leaving 10 bases not matched to a gene. CDR1 and CDR2 (germline): SGHRS, YFSETQ. CDR3 length: 16 amino acids. The CDR3 nucleotides read TGCGCCAGCAGCTTCATCCCGACTAGCGGGGCCAGTGAGCAGTTCTTC. Translating it yields CASSFIPTSGASEQFF. Looking up the rest from reference TRBV5-1 and TRBJ2-1 gives the full variable domain: KAGVTQTPRYLIKTRGQQVTLSCSPISGHRSVSWYQQTPGQGLQFLFEYFSETQRNKGNFPGRFSGRQFSNSRSEMNVSTLELGDSALYLCASSFIPTSGASEQFFGPGTRLTVL.

This sequence joins TRBV10-3 and TRBJ1-3, with D perhaps matching TRBD1 (5 bases). The V and J ends lost 4 bases and 12 bases respectively, with 16 bases between them. This CDR3 is built from 13 residues. The germline gives CDR1 ENHRY, CDR2 SYGVKD. CDR3 sequence reads: CAISVDTSTDIYF. The CDR3 DNA sequence: TGTGCCATCAGTGTGGACACTTCCACAGACATATATTTT.

This clonotype was counted between two and nine times. CDR3 nucleotide sequence: TGCAGTGTCCCGTCCGCGGGGGGGTTGATAGCCAAAAACATTCAGTACTTC. Its protein is CSVPSAGGLIAKNIQYF. The chain has TRBV20-1 and TRBJ2-4, with 9 bases lining up with TRBD2. V lost 7 bases, J lost 0 bases, and 13 bases stayed unmatched. CDR3 length: 17 residues. Germline values: CDR1 DFQATT, CDR2 SNEGSKA (reference sequence).

V and J are TRBV7-9 and TRBJ2-7, with D perhaps assigned TRBD1 or TRBD2 (6 bases each). The V and J ends lost 11 bases and 2 bases respectively, with 16 bases between them. The CDR3 sequence is 13 residues long. Germline V CDR1 and CDR2: SEHNR, FQNEAQ (reference sequence). The CDR3 nucleotides are TGTGCCGGGGGGCGGGACCCTACCTACGAGCAGTACTTC. Its translation is CAGGRDPTYEQYF. The full variable domain, in which reference TRBV7-9 and TRBJ2-7 provide the parts outside the CDR3, is DTGVSQNPRHKITKRGQNVTFRCDPISEHNRLYWYRQTLGQGPEFLTYFQNEAQLEKSRLLSDRFSAERPKGSFSTLEIQRTEQGDSAMYLCAGGRDPTYEQYFGPGTRLTVT.

This clonotype was picked up a small number of times. The chain uses TRBV4-2 and TRBJ2-7; unclear D gene. CDR1 is LGHNA, CDR2 YNFKEQ, per germline. V gave up 1 base and J gave up 0 bases, with 13 bases separating them. The CDR3 consists of 16 residues. The CDR3 region has the DNA TGTGCCAGCAGCCAAGTCTCGGCGAGACACTCCTACGAGCAGTACTTC. Its translation: CASSQVSARHSYEQYF.

The chain is built from TRBV5-6 and TRBJ2-2, with D maybe TRBD2 (7 bases). This CDR3 comprises 17 residues. Germline CDR1 SGHDT, CDR2 YYEEEE. The V end lost 3 bases, the J end lost 7 bases, and 22 bases lay between the germline ends. The CDR3 sequence is CASSSPSTGGPNGELFF. CDR3 in DNA: TGTGCCAGCAGCTCCCCTAGTACGGGGGGCCCCAACGGGGAGCTGTTTTTT. The complete variable domain, with remaining parts taken from reference TRBV5-6 and TRBJ2-2, reads DAGVTQSPTHLIKTRGQQVTLRCSPKSGHDTVSWYQQALGQGPQFIFQYYEEEERQRGNFPDRFSGHQFPNYSSELNVNALLLGDSALYLCASSSPSTGGPNGELFFGEGSRLTVL.

This clonotype has only a few counts. V usage is TRBV6-1 and J usage is TRBJ2-5; no definite D call. V dropped 7 bases and J dropped 5 bases, with 23 bases sitting between them. The CDR3 consists of 16 residues. Germline CDR1 reads MNHNS; CDR2 reads SASEGT. CDR3 residues: CASNSQPGLGYETQYF. CDR3 nucleotides: TGTGCCAGCAACTCCCAGCCTGGGCTCGGGTATGAGACCCAGTACTTC.

About this clonotype itself: At one of its ends the junction is not consistent with the germline gene, which may arise from a read error. This rearrangement joins TRBV11-2 to TRBJ2-1; D is possibly TRBD1 or TRBD2 (6 bases each). This CDR3 contains 20 residues. Germline loops: CDR1 SGHAT, CDR2 FQNNGV. The CDR3 DNA sequence: TGTGCCAGCAGCTTAGTCGGGGGACAAACCCTCTTGAGCTCCCACAATGAGCAGTTCTTC. Amino acids: CASSLVGGQTLLSSHNEQFF.

The chain has TRBV12-3 or TRBV12-4 and TRBJ1-4; tentative D call: TRBD1 (6 bases). Trimming left V 8 bases short and J 0 bases short, with 16 bases between. This CDR3 spans 16 amino acids. The CDR3 DNA reads TGTGCCAGCTCCGACAGGCCGCCGTCAACTAATGAAAAACTGTTTTTT. Its translation is CASSDRPPSTNEKLFF.

This clonotype was detected only a few times. J is TRBJ2-1 and V is TRBV6-2 or TRBV6-3; no firm D call. This CDR3 has 13 amino acids. Germline V gives CDR1 MNHEY, CDR2 SVGEGT. Trimming removed 1 base from V and 2 bases from J, with 3 bases in between. Written as DNA, the CDR3 is TGTGCCAGCAGTTACTTCACCTACAATGAGCAGTTCTTC. Its protein is CASSYFTYNEQFF.

The chain links TRBV4-3 to TRBJ2-7; possibly TRBD2 for D (5 bases). This CDR3 region has 15 residues. Trimming took 0 bases from V and 1 from J, leaving 10 bases between them. The germline gives CDR1 LGHNA, CDR2 YSLEER. The CDR3 bases are TGCGCCAGCAGCCAAGATAGGCCGGGATCCTACGAGCAGTACTTC. Translation: CASSQDRPGSYEQYF.

The J gene is TRBJ2-2, the V gene TRBV12-3 or TRBV12-4; tentatively, D is TRBD2 (6 bases). The germline V and J ends were trimmed by 3 bases and 10 bases, with 9 bases remaining between them. CDR3 length equals 12 residues. The CDR3 sequence: CASSFGGVELFF. The CDR3 DNA is TGTGCCAGCAGTTTCGGGGGTGTGGAGCTGTTTTTT.

This clonotype was counted between two and nine times. This chain joins TRBV29-1 and TRBJ2-7; D gene ambiguous. The germline CDR1 and CDR2 sequences are SQVTM and ANQGSEA. CDR3 length: 13 residues. V was trimmed by 5 bases and J by 5 bases, leaving 16 bases between them. CDR3 protein: CSVQGPPIHEQYF. DNA of the CDR3: TGCAGCGTTCAAGGCCCGCCGATCCACGAGCAGTACTTC.

The CDR3 loop is CASSPLPGGRTGELFF. The CDR3 DNA sequence: TGTGCCAGCAGCCCACTACCGGGGGGGCGCACCGGGGAGCTGTTTTTT. The rearrangement joins TRBV4-2 to TRBJ2-2; 8 nucleotides match TRBD2. Germline trimming cut 4 bases from V and 4 bases from J; bases unmatched to any gene: 8. Germline CDR1 and CDR2: LGHNA and YNFKEQ. The CDR3 is 16 residues long.

This clonotype turned up a few times. V is TRBV5-1 and J is TRBJ2-7; TRBD2 is a possible D gene (6 bases). Trimming shortened V by 5 bases and J by 5 bases, and 26 bases separated the two germline ends. The CDR3 covers 17 residues. Germline CDR1 reads SGHRS; CDR2 reads YFSETQ. The chain's CDR3 is CASSFGGIGTGFDEQYF. The CDR3 DNA reads TGCGCCAGCAGTTTTGGGGGAATCGGGACTGGTTTCGACGAGCAGTACTTC.

This clonotype has only a few counts. The chain has TRBV20-1 and TRBJ1-1; D is perhaps TRBD1 (5 bases). V was clipped by 3 bases and J by 3 bases, with 14 bases between them. This CDR3 has 14 amino acids. CDR1 and CDR2 from the germline V gene are DFQATT and SNEGSKA (reference sequence). CDR3 residues: CSARRGVRDTEAFF. The CDR3 nucleotides read TGCAGTGCTAGGAGGGGAGTTAGGGACACTGAAGCTTTCTTT.

This clonotype was recorded many times. This chain links TRBV29-1 with TRBJ1-1; D is unclear. Germline V CDR1 and CDR2: SQVTM, ANQGSEA. The CDR3 is 12 residues long. The V end was cut by 4 bases, the J end by 0 bases, with 6 bases between. CDR3 loop: CSVVAVNTEAFF. In DNA, the CDR3 is TGCAGCGTTGTGGCAGTGAACACTGAAGCTTTCTTT.

This clonotype was found a few times. The chain couples TRBV20-1 to TRBJ2-7; D is possibly TRBD2 (6 bases). The CDR3 spans 13 residues. Deletions cut 3 bases from V and 2 bases from J, with 11 bases between. Germline CDR1 and CDR2: DFQATT and SNEGSKA (reference sequence). CDR3 bases: TGCAGTGCTAGCATCGGGGGAACCTACGAGCAGTACTTC. This codes for CSASIGGTYEQYF.

A few counts support this clonotype. The chain joins TRBV6-2 or TRBV6-3 to TRBJ2-1; D unresolved. CDR3 length equals 16 residues. Germline V gene lookup returns CDR1 MNHEY and CDR2 SVGEGT. V lost 7 bases, J lost 0 bases, and 16 bases lay in between. The CDR3 region has the DNA TGTGCCAGCACCCAAGCCCAGTTCGGCTCCTACAATGAGCAGTTCTTC. It is translated as CASTQAQFGSYNEQFF.